This T cell receptor (beta chain) was recorded in a study of shared clonotypes between healthy human individuals. Study results and caveats: The study found lower generation probabilities in non-shared clonotypes than in those shared by all four donors.

For this clone: No antigen is known for it.

Genomic DNA of each subset was evenly split across several immunoSEQ plates. Measured with immunoSEQ multiplex PCR; TCRdb has only the in-frame clones, and not every one. The data contain about 2.3 million clones, under 95% of them seen just once; the ten biggest clones take up approximately 0.4%. Germline loops: CDR1 SQVTM, CDR2 ANQGSEA. Trimming stripped 5 bases from V and 6 bases from J, with 14 bases between. CDR3 size: 13 residues. This clonotype originated in a man between 18 and 35 years old in good health. Some clones in this sample may be carry-over from other donors' samples. The sample comprised naive CD4+ T cells from PBMCs. Subset meaning: CD45RA+ positively selected. This chain uses TRBV29-1 with TRBJ2-4; D may match TRBD1 or TRBD2 (5 bases each). The CDR3: CSVRPGPINIQYF. CDR3 bases: TGCAGCGTTCGCCCGGGACCGATAAACATTCAGTACTTC.